The clone carrying this T cell receptor beta chain occurred a few times. Its antigen is not identified. The junction departs from germline at one end; a sequencing error may be responsible. CDR3 length equals 15 residues. Germline V lookup: CDR1 DFQATT, CDR2 SNEGSKA (reference sequence). This sample stems from a study of blood T cells in healthy people across ages. It was approximately 9 milliliters of peripheral blood that were drawn from each donor. Total RNA, at least 5 micrograms per sample, was extracted from PBMCs. Overall study findings and caveats: Diversity of TCR beta correlated strongly with naive T cell percentage. CMV status of donors was unknown, possibly confounding expanded clonotype changes.

Then a second PCR, running roughly 7 to 11 cycles, was carried out with a sample-barcoded 5' primer and a J-beta primer mix. Using its own MiXCR run on the 5' RACE reads, TCRdb lists one record per CDR3 protein. The table lists 600,000 or so distinct CDR3 sequences, approximately 30% of them singletons. This chain uses TRBV20-1 with TRBJ2-5; a weak D match, TRBD2 (6 bases). The source material was blood. This clonotype originated in a woman older than 75 in good health. This chain's CDR3 is CGAEPPGTHQETQYF. In DNA, the CDR3 is TGCGGTGCTGAACCCCCCGGGACTCACCAAGAGACCCAGTACTTC.